The rows below give T cell receptor beta chains drawn from one sample of a study of identical twins. MiXCR, run by TCRdb on the 5' RACE reads, gives a single entry per CDR3 protein. The data hold approximately 500,000 distinct CDR3 sequences, with more than 20% observed a single time. A further study also used this sample, focusing on T cells expressing NK-cell markers.

Sequencing was done on a sample of CD4+ T cells sorted from blood. The receptors here all came from a woman aged 18-35 years in good health. The CDR3 runs from the conserved cysteine through the conserved F or W. The D gene is left open where the match is weak. Some rows mark clone size as missing; the rest say once, few, many or name a class of expanded clone.

d_gene,abundance,j_gene,v_gene,CDR3aa,CDR3nt
.,few,TRBJ2-7,TRBV5-1,CASSPAFEQYF,TGCGCCAGCAGCCCTGCTTTCGAGCAGTACTTC
TRBD1,.,TRBJ1-1,TRBV12-3/TRBV12-4,CASSPRDSEAFF,TGTGCCAGCAGTCCCCGGGACAGTGAAGCTTTCTTT
TRBD1,few,TRBJ2-1,TRBV27,CASSPRRQGPYNEQFF,TGTGCCAGCAGTCCCCGCCGACAGGGACCTTACAATGAGCAGTTCTTC
.,few,TRBJ2-7,TRBV5-1,CASSLVRDSSSYEQYF,TGCGCCAGCAGCCTCGTCCGGGACTCAAGCTCCTACGAGCAGTACTTC
.,few,TRBJ2-7,TRBV7-2,CASSYQSEQYF,TGTGCCAGCAGCTACCAGTCCGAGCAGTACTTC
.,many,TRBJ1-1,TRBV5-1,CASSLDGSLNTEAFF,TGCGCCAGCAGCTTGGATGGCAGTCTGAACACTGAAGCTTTCTTT
.,few,TRBJ2-1,TRBV5-1,CASSWERFYEQFF,TGCGCCAGCAGCTGGGAGCGATTTTATGAGCAGTTCTTC
TRBD1,few,TRBJ2-5,TRBV10-3,CAISAPGQGKETQYF,TGTGCCATCAGTGCCCCGGGACAGGGGAAAGAGACCCAGTACTTC
TRBD1,.,TRBJ2-7,TRBV5-6,CASSEVGQGVPHEQYF,TGTGCCAGCAGCGAAGTGGGACAGGGGGTCCCCCACGAGCAGTACTTC
TRBD1,few,TRBJ1-2,TRBV3-1,CASSRGTGNYGYTF,TGTGCCAGCAGCCGGGGGACAGGGAACTATGGCTACACCTTC
.,few,TRBJ2-7,TRBV5-1,CASSLTSGSPYEQYF,TGCGCCAGCAGCTTGACATCTGGCAGTCCCTACGAGCAGTACTTC
.,.,TRBJ2-2,TRBV29-1,CSVDLRPGELFF,TGCAGCGTTGACTTGCGCCCCGGGGAGCTGTTTTTT
TRBD2,few,TRBJ2-3,TRBV12-3/TRBV12-4,CASSSLAGGGDTQYF,TGTGCCAGCAGTTCCCTAGCGGGAGGTGGAGATACGCAGTATTTT
.,.,TRBJ2-1,TRBV14,CASSQVPYRERGSVEQFF,TGTGCCAGCAGCCAAGTCCCGTACAGGGAACGGGGATCGGTTGAGCAGTTCTTC
TRBD1,few,TRBJ1-2,TRBV5-1,CASSFGQGVGYGYTF,TGCGCCAGCAGCTTCGGACAGGGGGTCGGCTATGGCTACACCTTC
.,.,TRBJ1-1,TRBV7-8,CASGNEVVEAFF,TGTGCCAGCGGAAATGAAGTAGTTGAAGCTTTCTTT
TRBD2,.,TRBJ2-7,TRBV2,CASRGRTSAIYEQYF,TGTGCCAGCAGAGGGAGGACTAGCGCCATCTACGAGCAGTACTTC
TRBD1,.,TRBJ2-3,TRBV5-1,CASSAGTGGTDTQYF,TGCGCCAGCAGCGCCGGGACAGGGGGCACAGATACGCAGTATTTT
TRBD2,.,TRBJ2-3,TRBV5-1,CASGLIISGKDTQYF,TGCGCCAGCGGATTAATTATTAGCGGGAAAGATACGCAGTATTTT
.,.,TRBJ2-1,TRBV3-1,CASSLFRLGEQFF,TGTGCCAGCAGCCTCTTTAGATTAGGTGAGCAGTTCTTC
TRBD2,.,TRBJ2-3,TRBV7-2,CASIGAGEDTQYF,TGTGCCAGCATCGGAGCGGGGGAAGATACGCAGTATTTT
.,.,TRBJ2-6,TRBV12-3/TRBV12-4,CASSLQYESSGANVLTF,TGTGCCAGCAGTTTACAATACGAAAGCTCTGGGGCCAACGTCCTGACTTTC
.,few,TRBJ1-4,TRBV20-1,CSAKQGWEKLFF,TGCAGTGCTAAACAGGGCTGGGAAAAACTGTTTTTT
.,.,TRBJ1-2,TRBV7-9,CASSQDRTTNYGYTF,TGTGCCAGCAGCCAGGACAGAACCACTAACTATGGCTACACCTTC
.,.,TRBJ1-5,TRBV7-2,CASSSSPMGNQPQHF,TGTGCCAGCAGCTCTTCCCCGATGGGCAATCAGCCCCAGCATTTT
.,.,TRBJ1-1,TRBV6-2/TRBV6-3,CASSNGNMNTEAFF,TGTGCCAGCAGCAATGGGAACATGAACACTGAAGCTTTCTTT
TRBD2,few,TRBJ2-7,TRBV20-1,CSAGGFSGSPYEQYF,TGCAGTGCCGGGGGATTTAGCGGGAGCCCTTACGAGCAGTACTTC
TRBD2,many,TRBJ2-7,TRBV12-3/TRBV12-4,CASSIDKGLGGHGSLYEQYF,TGTGCCAGCAGTATTGATAAGGGACTAGGGGGTCACGGGAGCCTCTACGAGCAGTACTTC
.,.,TRBJ2-3,TRBV7-8,CASSLRLGRTDTQYF,TGTGCCAGCAGCTTACGTCTGGGTCGCACAGATACGCAGTATTTT
.,few,TRBJ2-1,TRBV6-1,CASSARGLPSYNEQFF,TGTGCCAGCAGTGCGAGAGGACTCCCCTCCTACAATGAGCAGTTCTTC
TRBD1,.,TRBJ1-1,TRBV6-5,CASSLRTGGYTEAFF,TGTGCCAGCAGTTTACGGACAGGGGGGTACACTGAAGCTTTCTTT
.,.,TRBJ1-6,TRBV5-1,CASSLGGVESPLHF,TGCGCCAGCAGCTTGGGGGGGGTCGAATCACCCCTCCACTTT
.,.,TRBJ2-7,TRBV7-9,CASSPRRDSSYEQYF,TGTGCCAGCAGCCCTCGCAGGGATAGCTCCTACGAGCAGTACTTC
.,few,TRBJ2-7,TRBV20-1,CSARKEDYEQYF,TGCAGTGCTAGGAAGGAGGACTACGAGCAGTACTTC
TRBD2,.,TRBJ2-2,TRBV7-9,CASSQGASGSTGELFF,TGTGCCAGCAGCCAAGGGGCTAGCGGTTCCACCGGGGAGCTGTTTTTT
.,many,TRBJ1-1,TRBV5-1,CASSLAGNTEAFF,TGCGCCAGCAGCTTGGCCGGGAACACTGAAGCTTTCTTT
TRBD2,.,TRBJ2-1,TRBV12-3/TRBV12-4,CASSLQGLAPNEQFF,TGTGCCAGCAGTTTACAGGGACTAGCTCCCAATGAGCAGTTCTTC
.,few,TRBJ2-2,TRBV5-8,CASSFAGAKTGELFF,TGTGCCAGCAGTTTTGCGGGGGCGAAAACCGGGGAGCTGTTTTTT
.,.,TRBJ2-3,TRBV30,CAWKVPTDTQYF,TGTGCCTGGAAAGTCCCCACAGATACGCAGTATTTT
TRBD2,.,TRBJ2-1,TRBV20-1,CSANGGRAGGKQFF,TGCAGTGCTAATGGGGGGAGGGCGGGAGGCAAGCAGTTCTTC
TRBD2,few,TRBJ2-5,TRBV9,CASSRGLAGGHRETQYF,TGTGCCAGCAGCAGGGGACTAGCGGGAGGGCACCGGGAGACCCAGTACTTC
TRBD2,few,TRBJ2-1,TRBV3-1,CASSPTSLAGDEQFF,TGTGCCAGCAGCCCGACTAGCCTCGCTGGGGATGAGCAGTTCTTC
.,.,TRBJ2-7,TRBV2,CASSGSSGYYEQYF,TGTGCCAGCAGTGGGAGCAGCGGTTACTACGAGCAGTACTTC